This T cell receptor (beta chain) was identified during a study of neoadjuvant anti-PD-1 for oral cavity cancer. Study overall: Around day 43, patients without progression received a fourth nivolumab dose before surgery. Points from the study as a whole: TCR analyses covered only a few patients per response group.

The sample holds one count of this clone. Its antigen is not identified. Repertoires were generated with immunoSEQ multiplex PCR, while TCRdb's copy carries only in-frame clones and drops some. Of approximately 67,000 clones detected, about four fifths appear once; the ten largest clones hold nearly 3.5%. These newly diagnosed stage II-IVA oral cavity squamous cell carcinoma patients had no prior systemic or radiation treatment. Patients had HPV-negative, locally advanced oral cavity squamous cell carcinoma. Per germline, CDR1 SEHNR and CDR2 FQNEAQ (reference sequence). V was cut by 5 bases and J by 2 bases, with 14 bases left in between. This CDR3 is built from 15 residues.

This clonotype was obtained from a person aged 40 to 85 with oral cavity squamous cell carcinoma. The sample was PBMCs, taken before nivolumab (anti-PD-1) treatment. V gene TRBV7-9 combines with J gene TRBJ2-3; D is unclear. The CDR3 loop reads CASSPYSSDTDTQYF. The CDR3 DNA sequence: TGTGCCAGCAGCCCCTATTCGAGCGACACAGATACGCAGTATTTT.